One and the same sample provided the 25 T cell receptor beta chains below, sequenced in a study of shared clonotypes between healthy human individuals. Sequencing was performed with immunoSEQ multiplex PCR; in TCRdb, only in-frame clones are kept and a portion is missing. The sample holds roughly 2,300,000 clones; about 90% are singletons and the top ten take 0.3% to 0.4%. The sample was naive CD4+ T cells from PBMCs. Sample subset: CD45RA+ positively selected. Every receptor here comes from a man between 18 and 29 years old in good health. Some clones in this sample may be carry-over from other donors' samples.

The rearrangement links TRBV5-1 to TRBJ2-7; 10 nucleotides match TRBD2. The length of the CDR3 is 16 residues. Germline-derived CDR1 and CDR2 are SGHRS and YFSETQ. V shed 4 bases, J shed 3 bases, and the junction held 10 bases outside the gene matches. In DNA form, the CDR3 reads TGCGCCAGCAGCCATCAAAGCGGGAGGGTCGGCTACGAGCAGTACTTC. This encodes CASSHQSGRVGYEQYF.

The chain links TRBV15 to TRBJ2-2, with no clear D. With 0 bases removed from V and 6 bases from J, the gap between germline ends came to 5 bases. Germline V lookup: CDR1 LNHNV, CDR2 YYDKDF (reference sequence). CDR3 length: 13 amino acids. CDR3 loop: CATSRDPSGELFF. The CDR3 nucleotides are TGTGCCACCAGCAGAGACCCTTCCGGGGAGCTGTTTTTT.

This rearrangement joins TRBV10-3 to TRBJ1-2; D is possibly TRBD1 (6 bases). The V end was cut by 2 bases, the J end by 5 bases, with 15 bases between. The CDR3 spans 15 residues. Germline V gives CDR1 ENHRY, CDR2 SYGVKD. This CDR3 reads CAISEEDSIGYGYTF. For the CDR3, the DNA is TGTGCCATCAGTGAGGAGGACAGTATCGGGTATGGCTACACCTTC.

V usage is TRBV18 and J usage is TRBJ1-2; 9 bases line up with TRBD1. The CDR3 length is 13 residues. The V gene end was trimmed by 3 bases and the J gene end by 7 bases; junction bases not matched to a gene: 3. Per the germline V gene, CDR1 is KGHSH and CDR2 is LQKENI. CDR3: CASSPGTGPGYTF. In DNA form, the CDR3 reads TGTGCCAGCTCACCGGGGACAGGGCCTGGCTACACCTTC.

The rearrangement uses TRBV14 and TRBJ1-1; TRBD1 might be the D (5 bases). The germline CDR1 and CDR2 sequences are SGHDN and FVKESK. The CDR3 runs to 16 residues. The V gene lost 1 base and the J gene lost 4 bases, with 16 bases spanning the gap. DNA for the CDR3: TGTGCCAGCAGCCAAGTGCGGGGCGAGGGAGGCACTGAAGCTTTCTTT. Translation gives CASSQVRGEGGTEAFF.

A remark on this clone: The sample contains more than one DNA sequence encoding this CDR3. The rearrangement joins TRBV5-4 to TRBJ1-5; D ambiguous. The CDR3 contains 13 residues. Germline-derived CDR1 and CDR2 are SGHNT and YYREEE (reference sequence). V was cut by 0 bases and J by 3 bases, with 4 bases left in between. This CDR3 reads CASSLEPNQPQHF. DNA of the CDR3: TGTGCCAGCAGCTTGGAGCCCAATCAGCCCCAGCATTTT.

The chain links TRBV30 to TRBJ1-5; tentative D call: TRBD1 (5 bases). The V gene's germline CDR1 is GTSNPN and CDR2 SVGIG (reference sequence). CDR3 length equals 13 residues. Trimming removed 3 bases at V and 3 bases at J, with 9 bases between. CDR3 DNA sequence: TGTGCCTGGAGCCCAGGGCCCAATCAGCCCCAGCATTTT. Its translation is CAWSPGPNQPQHF.

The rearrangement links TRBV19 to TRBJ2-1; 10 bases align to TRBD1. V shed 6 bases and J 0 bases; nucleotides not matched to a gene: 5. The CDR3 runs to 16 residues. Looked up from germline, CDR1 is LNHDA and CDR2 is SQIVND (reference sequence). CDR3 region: CASRGDRGSSYNEQFF. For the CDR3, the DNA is TGTGCCAGTAGGGGGGACAGGGGAAGCTCCTACAATGAGCAGTTCTTC.

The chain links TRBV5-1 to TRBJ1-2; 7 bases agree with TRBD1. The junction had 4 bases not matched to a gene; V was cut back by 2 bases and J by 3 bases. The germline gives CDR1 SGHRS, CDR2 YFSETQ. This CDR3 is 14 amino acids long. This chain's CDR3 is CASSLTGEDYGYTF. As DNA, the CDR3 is TGCGCCAGCAGCTTAACAGGGGAAGACTATGGCTACACCTTC.

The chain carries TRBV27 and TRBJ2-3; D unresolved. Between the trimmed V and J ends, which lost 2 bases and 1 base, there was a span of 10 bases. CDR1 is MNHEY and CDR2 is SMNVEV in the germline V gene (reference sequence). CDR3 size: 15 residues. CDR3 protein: CASSLAGRGTDTQYF. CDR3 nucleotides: TGTGCCAGCAGTTTAGCTGGTAGAGGCACAGATACGCAGTATTTT.

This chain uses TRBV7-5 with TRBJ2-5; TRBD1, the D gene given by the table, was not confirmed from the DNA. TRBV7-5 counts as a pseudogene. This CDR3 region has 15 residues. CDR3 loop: CVRSLGIWTQETQYF. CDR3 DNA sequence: TGTGTCAGAAGCTTAGGAATCTGGACACAAGAGACCCAGTACTTC.

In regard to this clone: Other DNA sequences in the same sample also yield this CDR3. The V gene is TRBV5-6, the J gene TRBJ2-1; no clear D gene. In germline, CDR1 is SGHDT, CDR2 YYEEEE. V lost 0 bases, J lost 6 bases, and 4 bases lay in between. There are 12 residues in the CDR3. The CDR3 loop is CASSLEGNEQFF. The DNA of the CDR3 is TGTGCCAGCAGCTTGGAAGGCAATGAGCAGTTCTTC.

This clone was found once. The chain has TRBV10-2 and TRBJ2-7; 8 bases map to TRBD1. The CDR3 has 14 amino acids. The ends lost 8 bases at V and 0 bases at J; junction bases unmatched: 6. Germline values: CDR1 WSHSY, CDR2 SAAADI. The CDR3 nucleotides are TGCGCCAGCCGGCCGGGACAGGCCTCCTACGAGCAGTACTTC. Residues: CASRPGQASYEQYF.

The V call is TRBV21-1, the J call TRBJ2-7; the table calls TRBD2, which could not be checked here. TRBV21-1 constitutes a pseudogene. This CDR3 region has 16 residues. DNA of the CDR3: TGTGCCAGCAGCGGGACTAGCGGGATAACCCCCTACGAGCAGTACTTC. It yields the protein CASSGTSGITPYEQYF.

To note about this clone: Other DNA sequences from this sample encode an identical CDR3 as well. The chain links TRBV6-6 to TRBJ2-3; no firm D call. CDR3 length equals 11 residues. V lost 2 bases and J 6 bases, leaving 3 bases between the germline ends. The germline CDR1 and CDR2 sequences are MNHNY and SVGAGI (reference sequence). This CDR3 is CASSYQDTQYF. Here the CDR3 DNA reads TGTGCCAGCAGTTACCAGGATACGCAGTATTTT.

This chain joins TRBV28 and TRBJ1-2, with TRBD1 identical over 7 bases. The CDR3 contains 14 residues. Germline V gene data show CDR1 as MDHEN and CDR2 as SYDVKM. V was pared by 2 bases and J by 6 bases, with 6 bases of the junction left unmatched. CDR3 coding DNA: TGTGCCAGCAGTTTACCGATGACAGGGAATGGCTACACCTTC. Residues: CASSLPMTGNGYTF.

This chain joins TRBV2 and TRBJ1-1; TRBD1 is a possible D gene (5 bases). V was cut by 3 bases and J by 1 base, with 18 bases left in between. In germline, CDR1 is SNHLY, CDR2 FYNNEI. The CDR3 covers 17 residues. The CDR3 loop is CASSEFLEVRANTEAFF. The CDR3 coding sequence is TGTGCCAGCAGTGAGTTCTTGGAAGTCAGGGCGAACACTGAAGCTTTCTTT.

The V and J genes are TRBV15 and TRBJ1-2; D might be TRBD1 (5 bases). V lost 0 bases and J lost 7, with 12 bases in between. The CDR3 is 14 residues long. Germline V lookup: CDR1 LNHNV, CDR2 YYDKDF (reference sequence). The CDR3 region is CATSRDQAGSGYTF. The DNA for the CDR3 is TGTGCCACCAGCAGAGATCAAGCAGGGAGTGGCTACACCTTC. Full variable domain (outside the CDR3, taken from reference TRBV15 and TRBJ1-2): DAMVIQNPRYQVTQFGKPVTLSCSQTLNHNVMYWYQQKSSQAPKLLFHYYDKDFNNEADTPDNFQSRRPNTSFCFLDIRSPGLGDTAMYLCATSRDQAGSGYTFGSGTRLTVV.

CDR3 nucleotides: TGTGCCATCAGTGAGTCGCCGTTGGTGGGGAACAATGAGCAGTTCTTC. This codes for CAISESPLVGNNEQFF. The chain couples TRBV10-3 to TRBJ2-1; D ambiguous. The germline CDR1 and CDR2 sequences are ENHRY and SYGVKD. The CDR3 totals 16 residues. V was pared by 0 bases and J by 5 bases, with 14 bases between.

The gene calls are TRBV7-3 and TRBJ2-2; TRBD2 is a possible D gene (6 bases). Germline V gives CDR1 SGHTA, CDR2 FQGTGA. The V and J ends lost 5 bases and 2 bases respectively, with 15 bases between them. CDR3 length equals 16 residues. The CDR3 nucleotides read TGTGCCAGCAGCCTCTCGGGAGCCCGTAACACCGGGGAGCTGTTTTTT. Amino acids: CASSLSGARNTGELFF.

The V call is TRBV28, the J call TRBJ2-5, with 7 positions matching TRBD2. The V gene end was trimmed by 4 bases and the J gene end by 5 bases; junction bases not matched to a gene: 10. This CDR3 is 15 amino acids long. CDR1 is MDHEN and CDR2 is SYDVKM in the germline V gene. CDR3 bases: TGTGCCAGCAGTTCTGGGGTAGCGGGTGGGGAGACCCAGTACTTC. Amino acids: CASSSGVAGGETQYF.

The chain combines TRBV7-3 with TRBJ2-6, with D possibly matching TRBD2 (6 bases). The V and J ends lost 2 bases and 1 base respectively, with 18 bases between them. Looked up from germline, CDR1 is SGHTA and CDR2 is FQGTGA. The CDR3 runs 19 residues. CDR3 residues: CASSLGGRSPWSGANVLTF. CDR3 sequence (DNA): TGTGCCAGCAGCTTAGGTGGGAGGTCCCCTTGGTCTGGGGCCAACGTCCTGACTTTC.

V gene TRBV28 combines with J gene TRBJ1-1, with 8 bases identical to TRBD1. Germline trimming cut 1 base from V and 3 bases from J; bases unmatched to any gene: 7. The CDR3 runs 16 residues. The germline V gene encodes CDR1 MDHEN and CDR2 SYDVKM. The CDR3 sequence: CASSLLNRGSDTEAFF. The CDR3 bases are TGTGCCAGCAGTTTATTAAACAGGGGGTCAGACACTGAAGCTTTCTTT.

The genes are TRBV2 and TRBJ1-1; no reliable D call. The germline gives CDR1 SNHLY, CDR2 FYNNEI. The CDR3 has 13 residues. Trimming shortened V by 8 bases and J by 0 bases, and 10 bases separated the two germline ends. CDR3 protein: CASRGEMNTEAFF. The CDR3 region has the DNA TGTGCCAGCCGCGGCGAAATGAACACTGAAGCTTTCTTT.

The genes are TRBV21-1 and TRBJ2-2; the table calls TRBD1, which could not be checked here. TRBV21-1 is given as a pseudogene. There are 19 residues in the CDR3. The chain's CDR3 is CASSSRGGTGPTNTGELFF. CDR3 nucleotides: TGTGCCAGCAGCTCAAGGGGGGGGACAGGCCCCACGAACACCGGGGAGCTGTTTTTT.